The clone carrying this T cell receptor (beta chain) appeared once. Original data processing: Amplification from reference gene primers served as the basis for estimated nucleated cell counts. Libraries were prepared by immunoSEQ multiplex PCR; TCRdb keeps only in-frame clonotypes and omits some of them. V, J and clone size are taken as reported in that table, and D and trimming were inferred from the DNA itself. The sample records approximately 230,000 clones, approximately 83% being singletons. This CDR3 is built from 17 residues. Germline values: CDR1 KGHDR, CDR2 SFDVKD. J lost 0 bases, V lost 5 bases, and 5 bases had no gene match. This specimen comes from a study of blood T cell repertoires in COVID-19. Study background: Material from acute and convalescent COVID-19 was sourced from the United States, Italy and Spain. The cDNA or gDNA used as material had been derived from T cells, B-cell-depleted T cells, or PBMCs.

The sequenced sample was peripheral blood. The receptor was isolated from a man older than 75 with acute or convalescent COVID-19. This chain connects TRBV24-1 to TRBJ2-3; TRBD1 matches at 12 bases. The CDR3 coding sequence is TGTGCCACCAGTGCATGGGGACAGGGGGCGAGCACAGATACGCAGTATTTT. Its protein product is CATSAWGQGASTDTQYF.